The 32 T cell receptor beta chains reported below all come from one sample, sequenced in a study of PD-L1 blockade in urothelial cancer. The method was immunoSEQ multiplex PCR; TCRdb's version includes in-frame clones alone and lacks a portion of them. The sample lists tens of thousands of clones; over 75% were seen once. Sample time point: pretreatment peripheral blood. The sample here was PBMCs, taken around atezolizumab (anti-PD-L1) treatment. The receptors derive from a man in his sixties with urothelial cancer.

The rearrangement links TRBV9 to TRBJ2-3, with 7 bases lining up with TRBD2. Trimming removed 7 bases from V and 4 bases from J; junction bases left unmatched: 12. The CDR3 runs to 15 residues. Per the germline V gene, CDR1 is SGDLS and CDR2 is YYNGEE. The CDR3 is CASGRSGNEADTQYF. The CDR3 coding sequence is TGTGCCAGCGGTCGCAGCGGGAATGAGGCAGATACGCAGTATTTT.

The V and J genes are TRBV9 and TRBJ2-5, with 11 bases fitting TRBD2. V trimming: 3 bases; J trimming: 5 bases; junction bases outside the gene matches: 12. This CDR3 contains 17 residues. Germline loops: CDR1 SGDLS, CDR2 YYNGEE. This chain's CDR3 is CASSAYGSGRARETQYF. The CDR3 coding sequence is TGTGCCAGCAGCGCCTACGGTAGCGGGAGGGCCCGGGAGACCCAGTACTTC.

The chain has TRBV7-8 and TRBJ2-7; TRBD2 agrees at 13 bases. CDR1 is SGHVS and CDR2 is FQNEAQ in the germline V gene. The CDR3 spans 16 residues. V trimming: 4 bases; J trimming: 4 bases; junction bases outside the gene matches: 7. CDR3 in amino acids: CASSSWTSGRDYEQYF. CDR3 bases: TGTGCCAGCAGCTCCTGGACTAGCGGGAGAGATTACGAGCAGTACTTC.

The J gene is TRBJ2-4, the V gene TRBV28; D gene unclear. CDR1 and CDR2 (germline): MDHEN, SYDVKM. V was shortened by 4 bases and J by 7 bases, with 11 bases between the two germline ends. The CDR3 is 13 residues long. The DNA of the CDR3 is TGTGCCAGCAGTTCCTCGAACCGGAACATTCAGTACTTC. It translates to CASSSSNRNIQYF. The full variable domain, completed using reference TRBV28 and TRBJ2-4, is DVKVTQSSRYLVKRTGEKVFLECVQDMDHENMFWYRQDPGLGLRLIYFSYDVKMKEKGDIPEGYSVSREKKERFSLILESASTNQTSMYLCASSSSNRNIQYFGAGTRLSVL.

V is TRBV27 and J is TRBJ2-3; weak D call: TRBD2 (6 bases). Germline V lookup: CDR1 MNHEY, CDR2 SMNVEV (reference sequence). The CDR3 contains 15 residues. The V and J ends lost 5 bases and 5 bases respectively, with 17 bases between them. This chain's CDR3 is CASSARGNPGDTQYF. DNA of the CDR3: TGTGCCAGCAGTGCCCGGGGGAACCCCGGAGATACGCAGTATTTT.

V is TRBV9 and J is TRBJ2-5; 9 bases align to TRBD1. The CDR3 has 14 amino acids. The J segment lost 1 base and the V segment lost 3 bases, leaving 1 base of the junction unmatched. CDR1 and CDR2 (germline): SGDLS, YYNGEE. The chain's CDR3 is CASSATGGQETQYF. The DNA for the CDR3 is TGTGCCAGCAGCGCGACAGGGGGCCAAGAGACCCAGTACTTC.

The chain has TRBV7-3 and TRBJ2-4; 9 bases fit TRBD2. This CDR3 is 15 amino acids long. V lost 5 bases and J lost 5; bases outside the gene matches: 7. Germline V gives CDR1 SGHTA, CDR2 FQGTGA. The CDR3 coding sequence is TGTGCCAGCAGCGCCGGGACTAGCTATGAAAACATTCAGTACTTC. It translates to CASSAGTSYENIQYF. The variable domain in full, with the rest retrieved from reference TRBV7-3 and TRBJ2-4, is GAGVSQTPSNKVTEKGKYVELRCDPISGHTALYWYRQSLGQGPEFLIYFQGTGAADDSGLPNDRFFAVRPEGSVSTLKIQRTERGDSAVYLCASSAGTSYENIQYFGAGTRLSVL.

The genes are TRBV2 and TRBJ1-6, with 8 bases matching TRBD1. Germline V gene sequence: CDR1 SNHLY, CDR2 FYNNEI. With V trimmed by 6 bases and J by 10 bases, 17 bases remained unmatched. The CDR3 is 17 amino acids. The chain's CDR3 is CASRPERTGSTKSPLHF. In DNA form, the CDR3 reads TGTGCCAGCAGACCTGAGAGGACAGGGAGCACGAAGTCACCCCTCCACTTT.

The chain carries TRBV6-5 and TRBJ1-1, with 8 nucleotides matching TRBD1. The germline CDR1 and CDR2 sequences are MNHEY and SVGAGI. J was trimmed by 1 base and V by 6 bases; bases with no gene match: 7. The CDR3 has 15 amino acids. CDR3 in DNA: TGTGCCAGCAGAAGACAGGGGTGGGCGAACACTGAAGCTTTCTTT. This sequence encodes CASRRQGWANTEAFF.

J is TRBJ2-5 and V is TRBV12-5; tentative D call: TRBD2 (6 bases). The length of the CDR3 is 13 residues. V was shortened by 4 bases and J by 4 bases, with 10 bases between the two germline ends. Germline CDR1 and CDR2: LGHNT and FRNRAP. This chain's CDR3 is CASGWGLSETQYF. CDR3 bases: TGTGCTAGTGGTTGGGGACTGTCAGAGACCCAGTACTTC.

This chain uses TRBV5-6 with TRBJ2-5, with D perhaps matching TRBD2 (5 bases). In germline, CDR1 is SGHDT, CDR2 YYEEEE. Trimming took 4 bases from V and 5 from J, leaving 24 bases between them. The CDR3 has 17 amino acids. The CDR3 sequence: CASSNLRRRGTGETQYF. In nucleotides, the CDR3 is TGTGCCAGCAGCAACCTCAGGCGACGGGGTACGGGCGAGACCCAGTACTTC. The full variable domain, with the rest looked up from reference TRBV5-6 and TRBJ2-5, is DAGVTQSPTHLIKTRGQQVTLRCSPKSGHDTVSWYQQALGQGPQFIFQYYEEEERQRGNFPDRFSGHQFPNYSSELNVNALLLGDSALYLCASSNLRRRGTGETQYFGPGTRLLVL.

CDR3 DNA sequence: TGTGCCAGCAACAGGGAATCGTATGGCTACACCTTC. Protein: CASNRESYGYTF. The chain couples TRBV6-6 to TRBJ1-2, with D perhaps TRBD1 (6 bases). V dropped 7 bases and J dropped 5 bases, with 11 bases sitting between them. CDR3 length equals 12 residues. From germline, CDR1 is MNHNY and CDR2 SVGAGI (reference sequence).

To note about this clone: Its ends do not fully match the called genes, so a read error is possible. V and J are TRBV7-7 and TRBJ2-1, with 10 positions matching TRBD1. The CDR3 totals 17 residues. Germline CDR1 SSHAT, CDR2 FNYEAQ (reference sequence). CDR3 amino acids: CASSLVAPRQGANEQFF. CDR3 coding DNA: TGTGCTAGCAGCTTAGTTGCCCCAAGACAGGGGGCTAATGAGCAGTTCTTC.

The chain couples TRBV20-1 to TRBJ2-4; D remains unclear. Trimming cost V 6 bases and J 5 bases, with 8 bases left between them. Germline CDR1 DFQATT, CDR2 SNEGSKA (reference sequence). The CDR3 loop spans 11 amino acids. The CDR3 DNA follows: TGCAGTGCCCGCGAGGAAAACATTCAGTACTTC. Amino acids: CSAREENIQYF.

The J gene is TRBJ2-1, the V gene TRBV11-3, with TRBD1 matching over 8 bases. With 8 bases clipped from V and 6 bases from J, the junction kept 9 bases outside the gene matches. CDR1 SGHNT and CDR2 YENEEA come from the germline V gene. The CDR3 covers 14 residues. This chain's CDR3 is CASGLGQGINEQFF. The CDR3 DNA reads TGTGCCAGCGGACTCGGACAGGGCATCAATGAGCAGTTCTTC.

The genes are TRBV11-3 and TRBJ2-1; 12 bases match TRBD2. CDR1 is SGHNT and CDR2 is YENEEA in the germline V gene. This CDR3 has 16 residues. V dropped 4 bases and J dropped 5; count of bases not matched to a gene: 6. In nucleotides, the CDR3 is TGTGCCAGCAGCTCGCGGACTAGCGGGATTAACAATGAGCAGTTCTTC. This sequence encodes CASSSRTSGINNEQFF.

The gene calls are TRBV7-2 and TRBJ1-5; the match to TRBD1 covers 8 bases. There are 15 residues in the CDR3. The germline CDR1 and CDR2 sequences are SGHTA and FQGNSA. Losses at the gene ends were 5 bases for V and 4 bases for J; bases not matched to a gene: 7. DNA for the CDR3: TGTGCCAGCAGCCCTAAGACAGGGGATAATCAGCCCCAGCATTTT. It specifies CASSPKTGDNQPQHF.

The V gene is TRBV7-9, the J gene TRBJ2-3; TRBD2 might be the D (6 bases). From germline, CDR1 is SEHNR and CDR2 FQNEAQ (reference sequence). CDR3 length: 14 residues. Trimming took 6 bases from V and 6 from J, leaving 16 bases between them. CDR3 sequence (DNA): TGTGCCAGCAGGACGGAGGGGAGCGGGGATACGCAGTATTTT. Its protein is CASRTEGSGDTQYF.

This clone was seen more than once but under ten times. The genes are TRBV19 and TRBJ1-5; 7 nucleotides match TRBD1. The CDR3 has 14 amino acids. The germline CDR1 and CDR2 sequences are LNHDA and SQIVND (reference sequence). The CDR3 bases are TGTGCGCTCAGGGGGTCCCAGAGCAATCAGCCCCAGCATTTT. This encodes CALRGSQSNQPQHF.

The count of this clone is one. The rearrangement links TRBV30 to TRBJ1-5, with TRBD1 identical over 7 bases. This CDR3 contains 14 residues. The germline V gene encodes CDR1 GTSNPN and CDR2 SVGIG (reference sequence). Unmatched junction bases numbered 5, after V lost 1 base and J lost 5 bases. CDR3 in amino acids: CAWSGGQLDQPQHF. The DNA of the CDR3 is TGTGCCTGGAGTGGGGGACAGCTTGATCAGCCCCAGCATTTT.

CDR3 DNA: TGTGCCAGCAGTCTACAGGGGCTTAGCAATCAGCCCCAGCATTTT. This sequence encodes CASSLQGLSNQPQHF. The V call is TRBV28, the J call TRBJ1-5; 7 bases are a match to TRBD1. J gave up 0 bases and V 5 bases, and 4 bases lay outside the gene matches. CDR1 is MDHEN, CDR2 SYDVKM, per germline. The CDR3 loop spans 15 amino acids.

This chain connects TRBV7-2 to TRBJ1-5, with D possibly being TRBD1 (6 bases). The CDR3 contains 15 residues. V was shortened by 5 bases and J by 3 bases, with 14 bases between the two germline ends. The germline CDR1 and CDR2 sequences are SGHTA and FQGNSA. This CDR3 is CASSKSGTSNQPQHF. The CDR3 coding sequence is TGTGCCAGCAGCAAAAGTGGGACATCCAATCAGCCCCAGCATTTT.

The J gene is TRBJ2-7, the V gene TRBV6-6; maybe TRBD1 (6 bases). V lost 6 bases and J 6 bases, leaving 15 bases between the germline ends. This CDR3 is built from 13 residues. Looked up from germline, CDR1 is MNHNY and CDR2 is SVGAGI (reference sequence). CDR3 residues: CASSPDRYSEQYF. The CDR3 DNA follows: TGTGCCAGCAGCCCCGACAGGTATAGCGAGCAGTACTTC.

V and J are TRBV7-9 and TRBJ2-7; 8 bases map to TRBD1. CDR1 is SEHNR and CDR2 is FQNEAQ in the germline V gene (reference sequence). The junction had 5 bases not matched to a gene; V was cut back by 8 bases and J by 5 bases. The CDR3 is 12 amino acids. The DNA of the CDR3 is TGTGCCAGCGGGACAGGCCGGGACGAGCAGTACTTC. Translated, it gives CASGTGRDEQYF.

The chain carries TRBV5-5 and TRBJ1-1; 9 nucleotides line up with TRBD1. CDR3 size: 16 residues. Germline V gene sequence: CDR1 SGHKS, CDR2 YYEKEE (reference sequence). The J segment lost 7 bases and the V segment lost 3 bases, leaving 13 bases of the junction unmatched. This CDR3 reads CASSSVGQGIQNEAFF. As DNA, the CDR3 is TGTGCCAGCAGCTCAGTAGGACAGGGGATACAGAATGAAGCTTTCTTT. Together with reference TRBV5-5 and TRBJ1-1, the CDR3 gives the full variable domain: DAGVTQSPTHLIKTRGQQVTLRCSPISGHKSVSWYQQVLGQGPQFIFQYYEKEERGRGNFPDRFSARQFPNYSSELNVNALLLGDSALYLCASSSVGQGIQNEAFFGQGTRLTVV.

The V call is TRBV7-6, the J call TRBJ2-1; weak D call: TRBD2 (6 bases). The CDR3 length is 15 residues. The V end lost 5 bases, the J end lost 2 bases, and 13 bases lay between the germline ends. Per germline, CDR1 SGHVS and CDR2 FNYEAQ. The CDR3: CASSQIAAPYNEQFF. CDR3 bases: TGTGCCAGCAGCCAAATAGCGGCCCCCTACAATGAGCAGTTCTTC. The full variable domain, completed using reference TRBV7-6 and TRBJ2-1, is GAGVSQSPRYKVTKRGQDVALRCDPISGHVSLYWYRQALGQGPEFLTYFNYEAQQDKSGLPNDRFSAERPEGSISTLTIQRTEQRDSAMYRCASSQIAAPYNEQFFGPGTRLTVL.

This clone was observed a single time. This chain links TRBV27 with TRBJ2-1; a possible D gene is TRBD1 (7 bases). With 4 bases removed from V and 4 bases from J, the gap between germline ends came to 14 bases. CDR3 length: 15 amino acids. In germline, CDR1 is MNHEY, CDR2 SMNVEV (reference sequence). This CDR3 is CASSYSGGPYNEQFF. As DNA, the CDR3 is TGTGCCAGCAGTTATTCAGGGGGGCCATACAATGAGCAGTTCTTC.

The V call is TRBV10-3, the J call TRBJ2-2; TRBD2 aligns across 11 bases. This CDR3 spans 14 amino acids. CDR1 is ENHRY, CDR2 SYGVKD, per germline. V was clipped by 6 bases and J by 7 bases; unmatched bases: 4. The CDR3 sequence is CAIRAGTSGGELFF. The CDR3 bases are TGTGCCATCAGAGCCGGGACTAGCGGCGGGGAGCTGTTTTTT.

The chain combines TRBV4-1 with TRBJ1-4; TRBD1 is a possible D gene (5 bases). Germline lookup yields CDR1 MGHRA and CDR2 YSYEKL. Trimming took off 5 bases at V and 7 bases at J, with 20 bases between the two ends. This CDR3 region has 16 residues. The CDR3 is CASSAAVTAGVEKLFF. CDR3 DNA: TGCGCCAGCAGCGCAGCCGTGACAGCGGGAGTTGAAAAACTGTTTTTT.

The CDR3 region has the DNA TGTGCCAGCAGTTTGGGACAGGGGGCTCCGGCGGGGCAGTTCTTC. It yields the protein CASSLGQGAPAGQFF. This chain uses TRBV27 with TRBJ2-1; 12 bases line up with TRBD1. The CDR3 is 15 amino acids. CDR1 and CDR2 from the germline V gene are MNHEY and SMNVEV (reference sequence). V shed 3 bases, J shed 12 bases, and the junction held 9 bases outside the gene matches.

The chain has TRBV4-1 and TRBJ1-5; D is unresolved. The germline V gene has CDR1 MGHRA and CDR2 YSYEKL. Trimming cost V 0 bases and J 3 bases, with 12 bases left between them. The CDR3 loop spans 16 amino acids. DNA for the CDR3: TGCGCCAGCAGCCAAGATGCGGGCAGCCTCAATCAGCCCCAGCATTTT. Translating gives CASSQDAGSLNQPQHF.

V is TRBV9 and J is TRBJ2-3; 10 nucleotides agree with TRBD2. The germline V gene has CDR1 SGDLS and CDR2 YYNGEE. Unmatched junction bases numbered 7, after V lost 3 bases and J lost 6 bases. There are 15 residues in the CDR3. The CDR3 DNA reads as TGTGCCAGCAGCGCTATACTAGCGGGACCGGATACGCAGTATTTT. Translated, it gives CASSAILAGPDTQYF.